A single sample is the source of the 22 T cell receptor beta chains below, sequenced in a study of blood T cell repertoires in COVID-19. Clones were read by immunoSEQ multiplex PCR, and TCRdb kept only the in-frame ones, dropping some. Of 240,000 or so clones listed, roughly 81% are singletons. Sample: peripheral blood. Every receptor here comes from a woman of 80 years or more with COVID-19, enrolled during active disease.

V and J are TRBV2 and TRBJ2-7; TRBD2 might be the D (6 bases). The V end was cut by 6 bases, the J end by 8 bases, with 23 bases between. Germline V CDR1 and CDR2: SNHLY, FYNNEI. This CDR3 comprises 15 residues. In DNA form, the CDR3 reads TGTGCCAGCAGGCCTAAGTCCGGGGGTGGTACGAAGCAGTACTTC. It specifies CASRPKSGGGTKQYF.

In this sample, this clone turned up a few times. CDR3 protein: CASSRQGSLKAYEQYF. CDR3 DNA: TGTGCCAGCAGCCGACAGGGATCCCTGAAGGCCTACGAGCAGTACTTC. The rearrangement uses TRBV3-1 (or the pseudogene TRBV3-2) and TRBJ2-7; 7 nucleotides agree with TRBD1. CDR3 length: 16 residues. Trimming at V came to 4 bases and at J to 2 bases, leaving 11 bases not matched to a gene. Germline values: CDR1 LGHDT, CDR2 YNNKEL (reference sequence).

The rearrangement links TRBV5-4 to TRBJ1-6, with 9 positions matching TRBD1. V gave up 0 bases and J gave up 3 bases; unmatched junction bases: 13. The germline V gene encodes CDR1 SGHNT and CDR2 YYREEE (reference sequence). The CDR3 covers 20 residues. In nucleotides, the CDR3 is TGTGCCAGCAGCTTGGGGATGGACAGGGGCTTATTTTTCTATAATTCACCCCTCCACTTT. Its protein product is CASSLGMDRGLFFYNSPLHF.

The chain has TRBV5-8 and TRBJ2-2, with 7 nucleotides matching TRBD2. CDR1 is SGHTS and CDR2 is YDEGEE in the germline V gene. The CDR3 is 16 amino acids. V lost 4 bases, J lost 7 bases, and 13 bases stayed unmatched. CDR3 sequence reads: CASSRRQTGRNGELFF. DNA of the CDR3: TGTGCCAGCAGCCGGAGACAGACCGGGAGGAACGGGGAGCTGTTTTTT.

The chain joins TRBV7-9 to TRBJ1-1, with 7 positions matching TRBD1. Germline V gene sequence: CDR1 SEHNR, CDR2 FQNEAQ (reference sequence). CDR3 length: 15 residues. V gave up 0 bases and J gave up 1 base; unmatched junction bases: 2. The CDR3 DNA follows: TGTGCCAGCAGCTTAGCGGCAGGGGGGAACACTGAAGCTTTCTTT. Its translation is CASSLAAGGNTEAFF.

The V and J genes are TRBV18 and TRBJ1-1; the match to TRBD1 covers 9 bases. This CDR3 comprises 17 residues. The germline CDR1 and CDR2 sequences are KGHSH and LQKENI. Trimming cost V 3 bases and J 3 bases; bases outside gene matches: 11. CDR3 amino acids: CASSPLHLGQGHTEAFF. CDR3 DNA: TGTGCCAGCTCACCCCTACATCTGGGACAGGGTCACACTGAAGCTTTCTTT. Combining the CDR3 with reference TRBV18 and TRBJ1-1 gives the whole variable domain NAGVMQNPRHLVRRRGQEARLRCSPMKGHSHVYWYRQLPEEGLKFMVYLQKENIIDESGMPKERFSAEFPKEGPSILRIQQVVRGDSAAYFCASSPLHLGQGHTEAFFGQGTRLTVV.

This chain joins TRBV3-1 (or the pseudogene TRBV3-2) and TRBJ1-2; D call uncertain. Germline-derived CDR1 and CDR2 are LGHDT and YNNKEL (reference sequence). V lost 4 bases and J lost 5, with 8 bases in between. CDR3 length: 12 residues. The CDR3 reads CASSRTDYGYTF. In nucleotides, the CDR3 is TGTGCCAGCAGCCGGACTGATTATGGCTACACCTTC.

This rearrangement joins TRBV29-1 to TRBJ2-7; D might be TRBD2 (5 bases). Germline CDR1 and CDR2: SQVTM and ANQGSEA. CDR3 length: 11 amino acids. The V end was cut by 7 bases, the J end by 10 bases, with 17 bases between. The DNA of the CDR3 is TGCAGCGCCGGGGAGAGGGTGGAACAGTACTTC. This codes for CSAGERVEQYF.

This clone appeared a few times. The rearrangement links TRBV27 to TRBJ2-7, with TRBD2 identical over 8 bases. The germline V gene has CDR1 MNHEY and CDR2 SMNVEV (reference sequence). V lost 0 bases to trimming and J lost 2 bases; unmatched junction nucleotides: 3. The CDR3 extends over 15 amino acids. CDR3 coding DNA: TGTGCCAGCAGTTTATCGACGGGAGGGCCCTACGAGCAGTACTTC. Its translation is CASSLSTGGPYEQYF.

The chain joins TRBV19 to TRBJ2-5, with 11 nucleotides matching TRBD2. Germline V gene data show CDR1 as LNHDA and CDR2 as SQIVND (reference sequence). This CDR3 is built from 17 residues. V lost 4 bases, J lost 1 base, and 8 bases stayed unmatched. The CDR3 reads CASSTGSGGAFQETQYF. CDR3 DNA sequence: TGTGCCAGTAGTACAGGTAGCGGGGGGGCCTTCCAAGAGACCCAGTACTTC.

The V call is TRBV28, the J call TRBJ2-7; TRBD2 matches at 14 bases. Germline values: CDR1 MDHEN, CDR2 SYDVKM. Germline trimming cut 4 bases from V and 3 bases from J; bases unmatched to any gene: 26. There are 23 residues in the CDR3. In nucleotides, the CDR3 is TGTGCCAGCAGTTCAATTTCCGGGGATCCGGGACTAGCGGGAGAGGGGGAGTTCTACGAGCAGTACTTC. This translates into CASSSISGDPGLAGEGEFYEQYF.

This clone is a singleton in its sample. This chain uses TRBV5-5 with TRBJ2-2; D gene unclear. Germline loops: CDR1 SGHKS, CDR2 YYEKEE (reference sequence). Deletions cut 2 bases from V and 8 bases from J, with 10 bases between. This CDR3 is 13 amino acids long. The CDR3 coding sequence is TGTGCCAGCAGCTTACACGCAGATGGGGAGCTGTTTTTT. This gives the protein CASSLHADGELFF.

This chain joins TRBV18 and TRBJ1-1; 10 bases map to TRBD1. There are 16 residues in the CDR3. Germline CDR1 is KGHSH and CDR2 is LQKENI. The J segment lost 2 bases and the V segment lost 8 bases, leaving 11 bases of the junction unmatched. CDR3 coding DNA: TGTGCCAGCATCCAAGACAGGGGGCGAGGTAACACTGAAGCTTTCTTT. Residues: CASIQDRGRGNTEAFF. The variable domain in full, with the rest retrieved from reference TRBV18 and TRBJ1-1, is NAGVMQNPRHLVRRRGQEARLRCSPMKGHSHVYWYRQLPEEGLKFMVYLQKENIIDESGMPKERFSAEFPKEGPSILRIQQVVRGDSAAYFCASIQDRGRGNTEAFFGQGTRLTVV.

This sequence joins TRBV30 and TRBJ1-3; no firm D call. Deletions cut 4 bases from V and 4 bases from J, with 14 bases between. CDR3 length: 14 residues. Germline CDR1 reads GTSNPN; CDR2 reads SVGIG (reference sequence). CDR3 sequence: CAWTTGSEGNTIYF. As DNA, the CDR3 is TGTGCCTGGACAACTGGTTCGGAGGGAAACACCATATATTTT.

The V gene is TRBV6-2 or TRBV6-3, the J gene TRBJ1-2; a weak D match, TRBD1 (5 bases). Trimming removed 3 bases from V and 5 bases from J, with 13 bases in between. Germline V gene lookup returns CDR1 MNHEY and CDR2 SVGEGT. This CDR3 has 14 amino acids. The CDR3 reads CASSYPQGAYGYTF. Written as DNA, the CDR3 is TGTGCCAGCAGTTATCCTCAGGGTGCTTATGGCTACACCTTC.

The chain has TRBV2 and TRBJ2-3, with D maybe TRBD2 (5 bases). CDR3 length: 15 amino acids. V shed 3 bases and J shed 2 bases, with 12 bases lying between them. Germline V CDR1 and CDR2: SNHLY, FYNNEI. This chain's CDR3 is CASSDGGATTDTQYF. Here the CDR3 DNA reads TGTGCCAGCAGTGATGGAGGTGCTACCACAGATACGCAGTATTTT.

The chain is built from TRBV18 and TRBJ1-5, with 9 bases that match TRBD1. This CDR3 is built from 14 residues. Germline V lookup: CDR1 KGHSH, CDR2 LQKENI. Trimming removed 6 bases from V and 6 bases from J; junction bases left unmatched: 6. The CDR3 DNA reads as TGTGCCAGCTCCCGGTCGACAGGGGGTCAGCCCCAGCATTTT. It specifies CASSRSTGGQPQHF. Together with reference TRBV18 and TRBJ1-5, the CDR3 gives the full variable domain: NAGVMQNPRHLVRRRGQEARLRCSPMKGHSHVYWYRQLPEEGLKFMVYLQKENIIDESGMPKERFSAEFPKEGPSILRIQQVVRGDSAAYFCASSRSTGGQPQHFGDGTRLSIL.

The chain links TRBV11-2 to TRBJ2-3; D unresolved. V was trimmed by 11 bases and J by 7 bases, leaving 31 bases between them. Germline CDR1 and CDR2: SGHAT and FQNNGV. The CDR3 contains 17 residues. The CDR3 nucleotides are TGTGCCTCACGAAGTCCACGCAAGAGCGTAGTGTGGAATACGCAGTATTTT. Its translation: CASRSPRKSVVWNTQYF.

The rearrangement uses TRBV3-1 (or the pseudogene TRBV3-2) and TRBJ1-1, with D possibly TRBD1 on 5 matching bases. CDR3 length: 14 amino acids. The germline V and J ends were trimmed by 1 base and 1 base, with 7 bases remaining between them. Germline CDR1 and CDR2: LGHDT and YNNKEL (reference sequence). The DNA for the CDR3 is TGTGCCAGCAGCCAAGGCGGACAGAACACTGAAGCTTTCTTT. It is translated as CASSQGGQNTEAFF.

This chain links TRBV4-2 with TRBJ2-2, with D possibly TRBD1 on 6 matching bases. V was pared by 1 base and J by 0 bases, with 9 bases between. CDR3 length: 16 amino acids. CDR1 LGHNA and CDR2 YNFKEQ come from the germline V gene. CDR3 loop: CASSQVSGANTGELFF. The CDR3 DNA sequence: TGTGCCAGCAGCCAAGTTTCAGGGGCGAACACCGGGGAGCTGTTTTTT.

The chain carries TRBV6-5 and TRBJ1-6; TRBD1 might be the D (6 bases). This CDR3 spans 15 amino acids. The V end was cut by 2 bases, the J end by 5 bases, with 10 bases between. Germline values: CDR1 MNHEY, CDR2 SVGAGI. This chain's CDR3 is CASSYEGENNSPLHF. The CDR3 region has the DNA TGTGCCAGCAGTTACGAGGGGGAAAATAATTCACCCCTCCACTTT.

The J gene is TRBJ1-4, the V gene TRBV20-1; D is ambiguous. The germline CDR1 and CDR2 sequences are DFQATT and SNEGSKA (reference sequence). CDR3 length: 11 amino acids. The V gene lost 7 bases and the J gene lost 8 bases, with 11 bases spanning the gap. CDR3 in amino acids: CSVAQEEKLFF. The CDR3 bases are TGCAGTGTTGCCCAGGAAGAAAAACTGTTTTTT.